The entry below describes one T cell receptor (beta chain). Its antigen has not been determined. No base-level quality is on record; no much larger clone is a single base apart. The data were obtained in a study of T cells after yellow fever vaccination (dated by TCRdb to about 2019). Broadly, across the study: Libraries from fractions with low cell numbers were prepared with the SMART-Seq v4 Ultra Low Input RNA kit. Blood was drawn at multiple timepoints before and after primary and secondary immunization, with bulk PBMC replicates and cell subsets isolated. Two healthy male donors made up the cohort, one aged 18 to 30 years and the other aged 30 to 39 years. Bulk TCR alpha and beta repertoires were sequenced longitudinally to track T-cell clones before and after primary and booster YFV17D yellow fever vaccination.

The meaning of the sample's treatment or condition label: live attenuated yellow fever vaccine strain. PBMCs were isolated from peripheral blood using a standard Ficoll-Paque protocol. Dynabeads CD4 and CD8 positive selection kits were used to isolate the CD4 and CD8 T-cell fractions. TriZol was used to extract RNA from bulk PBMCs, CD4 and CD8 fractions, and dextramer-positive and dextramer-negative fractions. Broad study findings and their caveats: After the booster, most of the clones that had expanded following primary vaccination were detected again (roughly 96% of CD4 and more than 85% of CD8), which suggests that memory was broadly maintained. The secondary T-cell response was found to be weaker but faster than the primary response, with a peak reached on day 5 rather than on day 15. Because only two donors were included in the study, the extent to which the findings can be generalized is limited. A small fraction of clonotypes showed up in both the CD4 and CD8 compartments, probably as a result of convergent recombination. Computational filtering was needed because FACS-sorted repertoires could contain abundant contaminating clonotypes from the bulk population.

Synthesis of TCR cDNA relied on 5'RACE template switching, a step that introduced a universal primer site along with unique molecular identifiers. cDNA synthesis was primed from both the TCR alpha and TCR beta constant segments. Library amplification used two PCR steps, and the second PCR step added sample barcodes and sequencing adapters. Sequencing of libraries was performed on Illumina HiSeq 2500 (2x100 bp) or NovaSeq (2x150 bp). Concerning the study's data processing: Reads were demultiplexed and collapsed into UMI consensus sequences with MIGEC, and V(D)J alignment was performed with MiXCR. Clonotypes responding to the vaccine were identified with edgeR on replicate PBMC samples, with the criteria of FDR below 0.01 and a log2 fold change above 5 up to day 15. Bulk clonotypes were assigned CD4 or CD8 identity according to which sequenced CD4 or CD8 repertoire held them at higher abundance. Clones were called with MiXCR by TCRdb after fastp trimmed the public reads at Q25, and only in-frame beta chains were retained. Entries are consolidated by CDR3 protein sequence, retaining the most common genes and DNA. Here the V and J calls rest on TCRdb's processing, not on the authors' analysis. Counted in this sample were around 120,000 distinct CDR3 sequences; about 7.8% of them appeared once. Roughly 2.5% of the sample comes from the top ten.

Measured from the cysteine to the phenylalanine, the CDR3 is 14 residues long. The CDR3 DNA has 42 bases and is translated from base 1. Looking up the germline V gene yields CDR1 KGHSH and CDR2 LQKENI. Deletion took 6 bases off V and 2 bases off J, with a span of 14 bases between the germline ends. The material was CD4+ T cells sorted from PBMCs, obtained about 49 days after the first yellow fever vaccination. The TCR sequence derives from a man younger than 35 who received the YFV17D yellow fever vaccine. The chain employs TRBV18 and TRBJ2-7, with TRBD2 tentatively as D gene (6 bases match). The encoded CDR3 is CASSRWEDPYEQYF. The DNA reads TGTGCCAGCTCCCGCTGGGAGGACCCCTACGAGCAGTACTTC.